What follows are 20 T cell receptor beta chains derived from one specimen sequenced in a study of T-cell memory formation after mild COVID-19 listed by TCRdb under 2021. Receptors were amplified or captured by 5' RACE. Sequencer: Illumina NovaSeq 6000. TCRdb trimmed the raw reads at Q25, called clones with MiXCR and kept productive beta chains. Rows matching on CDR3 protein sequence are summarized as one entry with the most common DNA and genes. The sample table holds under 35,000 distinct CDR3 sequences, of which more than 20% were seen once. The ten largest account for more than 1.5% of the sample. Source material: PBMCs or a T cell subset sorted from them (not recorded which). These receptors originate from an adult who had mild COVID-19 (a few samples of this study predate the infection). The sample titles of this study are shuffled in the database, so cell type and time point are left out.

CDR3 in amino acids: CASSFGTDYGYTF. In DNA, the CDR3 is TGTGCCAGCAGCTTCGGGACGGATTACGGCTACACCTTC. This chain uses TRBV7-9 with TRBJ1-2; a weak D match, TRBD1 (5 bases). This CDR3 spans 13 amino acids. Trimming removed 3 bases from V and 8 bases from J, with 13 bases in between. The germline gives CDR1 SEHNR, CDR2 FQNEAQ (reference sequence).

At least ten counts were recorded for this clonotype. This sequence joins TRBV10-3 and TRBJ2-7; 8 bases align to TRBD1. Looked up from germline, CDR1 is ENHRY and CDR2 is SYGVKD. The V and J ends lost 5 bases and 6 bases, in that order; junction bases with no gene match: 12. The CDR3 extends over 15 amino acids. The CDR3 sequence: CAISHGTGEEPEQYF. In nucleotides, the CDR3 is TGTGCCATCAGTCACGGGACAGGCGAAGAACCCGAGCAGTACTTC.

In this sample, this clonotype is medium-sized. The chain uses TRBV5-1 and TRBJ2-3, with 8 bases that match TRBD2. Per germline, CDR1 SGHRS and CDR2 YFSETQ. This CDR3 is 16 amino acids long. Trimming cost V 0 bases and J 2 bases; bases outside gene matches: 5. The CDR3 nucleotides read TGCGCCAGCAGCTTGGCATTAGCGGGGAACACAGATACGCAGTATTTT. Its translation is CASSLALAGNTDTQYF.

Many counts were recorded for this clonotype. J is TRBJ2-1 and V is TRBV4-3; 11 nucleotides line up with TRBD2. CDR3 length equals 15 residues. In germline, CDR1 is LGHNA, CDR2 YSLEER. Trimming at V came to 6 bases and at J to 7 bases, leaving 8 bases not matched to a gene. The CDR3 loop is CASSLLAGGRNEQFF. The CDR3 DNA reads TGCGCCAGCAGTCTTCTAGCGGGAGGCCGGAATGAGCAGTTCTTC.

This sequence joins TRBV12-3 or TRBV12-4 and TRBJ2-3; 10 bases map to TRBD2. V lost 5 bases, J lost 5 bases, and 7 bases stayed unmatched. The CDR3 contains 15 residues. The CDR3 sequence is CASSTAGGKGDTQYF. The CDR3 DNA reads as TGTGCCAGCAGTACAGCGGGAGGGAAGGGAGATACGCAGTATTTT.

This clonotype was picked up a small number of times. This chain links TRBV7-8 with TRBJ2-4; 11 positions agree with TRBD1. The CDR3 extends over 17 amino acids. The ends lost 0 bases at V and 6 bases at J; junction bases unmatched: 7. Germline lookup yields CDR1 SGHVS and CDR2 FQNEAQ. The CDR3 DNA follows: TGTGCCAGCAGCTTAGCGGCCTTGGGGACAGGGGGAAACATTCAGTACTTC. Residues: CASSLAALGTGGNIQYF.

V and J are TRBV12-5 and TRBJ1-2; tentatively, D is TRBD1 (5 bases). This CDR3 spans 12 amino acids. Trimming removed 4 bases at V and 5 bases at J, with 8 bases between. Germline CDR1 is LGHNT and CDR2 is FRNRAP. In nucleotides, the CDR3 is TGTGCTAGTGGTTCGGAGGGGTATGGCTACACCTTC. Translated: CASGSEGYGYTF.

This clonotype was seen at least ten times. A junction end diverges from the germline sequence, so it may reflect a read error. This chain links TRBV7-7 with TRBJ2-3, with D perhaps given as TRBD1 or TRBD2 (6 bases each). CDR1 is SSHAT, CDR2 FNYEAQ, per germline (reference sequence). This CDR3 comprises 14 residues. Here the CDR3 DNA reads TGTGCTAGCAGCCCCGGGGGACACGCAGATACGCAGTATTTT. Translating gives CASSPGGHADTQYF.

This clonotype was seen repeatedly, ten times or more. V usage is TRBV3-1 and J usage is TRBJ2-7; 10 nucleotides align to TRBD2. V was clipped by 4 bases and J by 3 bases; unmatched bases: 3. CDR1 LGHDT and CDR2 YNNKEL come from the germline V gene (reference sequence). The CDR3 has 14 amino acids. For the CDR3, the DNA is TGTGCCAGCAGCCTCACTAGCGGGGACTACGAGCAGTACTTC. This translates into CASSLTSGDYEQYF.

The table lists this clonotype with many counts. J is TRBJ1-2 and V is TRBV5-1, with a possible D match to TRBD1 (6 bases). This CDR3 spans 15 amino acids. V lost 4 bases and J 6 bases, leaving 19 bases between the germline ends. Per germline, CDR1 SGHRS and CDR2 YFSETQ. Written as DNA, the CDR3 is TGCGCCAGCAGCACCGGACAGTCGAGCCCCGATGGCTACACCTTC. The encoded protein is CASSTGQSSPDGYTF.

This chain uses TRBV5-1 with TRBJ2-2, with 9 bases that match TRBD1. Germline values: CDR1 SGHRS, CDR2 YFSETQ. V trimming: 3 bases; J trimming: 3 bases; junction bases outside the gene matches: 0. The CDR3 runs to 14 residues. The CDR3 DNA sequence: TGCGCCAGCAGCTGGACAGGGGACACCGGGGAGCTGTTTTTT. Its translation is CASSWTGDTGELFF.

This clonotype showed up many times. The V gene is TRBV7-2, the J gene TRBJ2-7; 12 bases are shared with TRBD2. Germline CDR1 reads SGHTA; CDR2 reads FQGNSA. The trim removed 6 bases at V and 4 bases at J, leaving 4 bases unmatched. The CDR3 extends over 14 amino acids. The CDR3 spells CASRNLAGGYEQYF. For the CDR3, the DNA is TGTGCCAGCAGAAATCTAGCGGGAGGGTACGAGCAGTACTTC.

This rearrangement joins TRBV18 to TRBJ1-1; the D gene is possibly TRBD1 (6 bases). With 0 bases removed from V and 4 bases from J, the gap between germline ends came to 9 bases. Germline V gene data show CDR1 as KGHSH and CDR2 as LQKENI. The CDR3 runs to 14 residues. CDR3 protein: CASSPPQGPTEAFF. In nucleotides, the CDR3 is TGTGCCAGCTCACCACCTCAGGGGCCCACTGAAGCTTTCTTT.

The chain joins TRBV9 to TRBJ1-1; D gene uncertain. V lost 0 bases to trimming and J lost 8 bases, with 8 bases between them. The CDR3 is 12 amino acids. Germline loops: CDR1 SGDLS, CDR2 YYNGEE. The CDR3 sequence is CASSVGSSEAFF. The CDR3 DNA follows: TGTGCCAGCAGCGTAGGGAGTTCCGAAGCTTTCTTT. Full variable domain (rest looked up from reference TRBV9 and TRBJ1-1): DSGVTQTPKHLITATGQRVTLRCSPRSGDLSVYWYQQSLDQGLQFLIQYYNGEERAKGNILERFSAQQFPDLHSELNLSSLELGDSALYFCASSVGSSEAFFGQGTRLTVV.

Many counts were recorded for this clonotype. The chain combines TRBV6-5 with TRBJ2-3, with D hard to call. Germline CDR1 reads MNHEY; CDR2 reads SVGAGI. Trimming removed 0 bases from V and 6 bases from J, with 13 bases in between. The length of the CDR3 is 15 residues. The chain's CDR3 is CASSYSSHLWDTQYF. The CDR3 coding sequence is TGTGCCAGCAGTTACTCGAGCCACCTTTGGGATACGCAGTATTTT.

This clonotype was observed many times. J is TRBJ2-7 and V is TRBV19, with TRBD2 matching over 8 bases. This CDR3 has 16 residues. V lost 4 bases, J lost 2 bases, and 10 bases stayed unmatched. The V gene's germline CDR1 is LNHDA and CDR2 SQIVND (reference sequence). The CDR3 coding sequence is TGTGCCAGTAGTAAAAAAGGACTAGCTTCACCCTACGAGCAGTACTTC. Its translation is CASSKKGLASPYEQYF.

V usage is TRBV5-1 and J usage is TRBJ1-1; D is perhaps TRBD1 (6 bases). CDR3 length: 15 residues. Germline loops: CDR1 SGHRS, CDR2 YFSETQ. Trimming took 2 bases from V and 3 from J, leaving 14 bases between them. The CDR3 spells CASSFGYRADTEAFF. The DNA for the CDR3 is TGCGCCAGCAGCTTCGGCTACAGGGCCGACACTGAAGCTTTCTTT.

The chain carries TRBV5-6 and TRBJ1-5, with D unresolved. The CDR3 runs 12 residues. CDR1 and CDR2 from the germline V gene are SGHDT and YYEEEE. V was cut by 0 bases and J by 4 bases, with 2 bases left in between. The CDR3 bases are TGTGCCAGCAGCTTGGGGAATCAGCCCCAGCATTTT. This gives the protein CASSLGNQPQHF.

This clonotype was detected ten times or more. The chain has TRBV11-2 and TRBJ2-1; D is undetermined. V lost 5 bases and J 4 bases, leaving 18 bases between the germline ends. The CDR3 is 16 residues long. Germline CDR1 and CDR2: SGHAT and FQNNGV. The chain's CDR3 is CASSPRRVAQYNEQFF. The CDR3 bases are TGTGCCAGCAGCCCAAGGAGAGTAGCCCAATACAATGAGCAGTTCTTC.

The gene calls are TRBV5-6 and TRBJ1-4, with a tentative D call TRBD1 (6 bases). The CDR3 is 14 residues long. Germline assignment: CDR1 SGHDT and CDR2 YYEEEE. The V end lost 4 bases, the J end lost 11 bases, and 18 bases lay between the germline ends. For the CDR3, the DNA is TGTGCCAGCAGCCCTACCGGGACAACGGACAAACTGTTTTTT. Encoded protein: CASSPTGTTDKLFF.